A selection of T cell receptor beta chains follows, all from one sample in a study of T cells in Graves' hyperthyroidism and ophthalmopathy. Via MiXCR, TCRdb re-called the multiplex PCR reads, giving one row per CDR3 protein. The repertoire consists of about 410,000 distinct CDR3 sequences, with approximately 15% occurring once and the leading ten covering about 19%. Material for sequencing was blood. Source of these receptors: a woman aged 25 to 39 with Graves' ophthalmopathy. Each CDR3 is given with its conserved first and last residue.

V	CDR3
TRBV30	CAWSVRRGVMSNEQFF
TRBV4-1	CASSPSGATNEKLFF
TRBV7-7	CASSPEPFPYNEQFF
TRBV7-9	CASSLPPEETQYF
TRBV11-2	CASSFRTSLTFSTDTQYF
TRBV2	CASSDPSGGGYNEQFF
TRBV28	CASSLSRDGTYEQYF
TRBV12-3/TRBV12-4	CASSPISGGATDTQYF
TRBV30	CAWSVRGRQDTEAFF
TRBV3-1	CASSQVTGRGSDTQYF
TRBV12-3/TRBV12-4	CASSFGGMNNSPLHF
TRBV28	CASRQAGVSNQPQHF
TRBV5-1	CASRFRESDTQYF
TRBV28	CASIRTGYSYNEQFF
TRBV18	CASSPTGQGAETQYF
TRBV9	CASSVSGYKNIQYF
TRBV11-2	CASSHTQGLGTEAFF
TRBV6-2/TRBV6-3	CASSTRGFGAEAFF
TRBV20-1	CSASAGQRDEQFF
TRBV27	CASSPPKGRQAYEQYF
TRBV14	CASSPEMGGGYTF
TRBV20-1	CSASRVVSEKLFF
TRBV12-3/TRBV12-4	CASRHRQGGEKLFF
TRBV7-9	CASSLPGSPLDEQFF
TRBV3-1	CASSQDRRLGETQYF
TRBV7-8	CASSLTGINEKLFF
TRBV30	CAWSVFQNYGYTF
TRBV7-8	CASRIKRGGLTDTQYF
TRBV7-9	CASSYMMSDFAKNIQYF
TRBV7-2	CASSSGALVTDTQYF
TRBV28	CASSPSPALGEKLFF
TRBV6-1	CASSEFLAGGTLDYEQYF
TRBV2	CASSGWDGSTDTQYF
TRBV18	CASSPRPGTGDETQYF